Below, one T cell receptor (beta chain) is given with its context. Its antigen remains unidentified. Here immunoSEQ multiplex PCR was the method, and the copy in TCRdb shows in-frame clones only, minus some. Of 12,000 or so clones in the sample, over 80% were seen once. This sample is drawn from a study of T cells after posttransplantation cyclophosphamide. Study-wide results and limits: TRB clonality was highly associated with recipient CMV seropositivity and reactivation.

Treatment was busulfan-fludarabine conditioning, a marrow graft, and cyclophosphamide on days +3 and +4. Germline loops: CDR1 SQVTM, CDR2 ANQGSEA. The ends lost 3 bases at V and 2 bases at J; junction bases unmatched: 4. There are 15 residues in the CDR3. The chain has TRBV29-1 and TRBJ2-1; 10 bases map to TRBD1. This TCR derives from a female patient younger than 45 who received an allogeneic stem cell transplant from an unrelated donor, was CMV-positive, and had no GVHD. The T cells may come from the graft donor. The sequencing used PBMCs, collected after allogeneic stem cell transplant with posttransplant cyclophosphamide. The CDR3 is CSVETGTGAYNEQFF. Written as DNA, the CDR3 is TGCAGCGTTGAGACTGGGACAGGGGCCTACAATGAGCAGTTCTTC.